These T cell receptor beta chains were read from a single sample in a study of shared T cell receptors in the human thymus. The data were produced by immunoSEQ multiplex PCR, yet TCRdb's version contains in-frame clones alone and is incomplete. The sample holds hundreds of thousands of clones, 80% to 90% seen once. These data also formed part of another study, on human thymus T cells.

Sequencing was performed on thymocytes. The receptor set was obtained from a girl less than two years old with a congenital heart defect. The CDR3 runs from the conserved cysteine through the conserved F or W. Fields, in order: J gene, D gene, clone size, V gene, CDR3 DNA, CDR3 protein. A D gene is named only where the DNA matches it firmly. Size is stated for part of the rows, as once, few or many counts, or as a class when the clone is expanded.

>TRBJ1-1|TRBD1|-|TRBV9
TGTGCCAGCAGCGTAGAGGGGACAGGTAAAATCTTTGACACTGAAGCTTTCTTT
CASSVEGTGKIFDTEAFF
>TRBJ2-7|TRBD1|-|TRBV25-1
TGTGCCAGCGGCCCCGGGACAGGGATATCCTACGAGCAGTACTTC
CASGPGTGISYEQYF
>TRBJ2-3|TRBD1|-|TRBV5-1
TGCGCCAGCAGCTTGGTCCAGGGGACAGGGGGCAATACGCAGTATTTT
CASSLVQGTGGNTQYF
>TRBJ2-1|-|-|TRBV27
TGTGCCAGCAGTTTATACAGGGACTACAATGAGCAGTTCTTC
CASSLYRDYNEQFF
>TRBJ2-5|-|-|TRBV7-7
TGTGCCAGCAGCCACAGGGGGGGGCCGAGGGAGACCCAGTACTTC
CASSHRGGPRETQYF
>TRBJ2-3|TRBD2|-|TRBV2
TGTGCCAGCAGCGGACCCGGGACTAGCGGCCCGGTGGGAGATACGCAGTATTTT
CASSGPGTSGPVGDTQYF
>TRBJ2-3|-|-|TRBV6-4
TGTGCCAGCAGTGAGCGGGTACGGGGCACAGATACGCAGTATTTT
CASSERVRGTDTQYF
>TRBJ1-1|-|-|TRBV18
TGTGCCAGCTCACGCCTCGTCCGGGCAGGGGCGGGGGGGAACACTGAAGCTTTCTTT
CASSRLVRAGAGGNTEAFF
>TRBJ1-2|TRBD1|-|TRBV10-1
TGCGCCAGCAGTGAATACAGGGGCTATGGCTACACCTTC
CASSEYRGYGYTF
>TRBJ1-2|-|-|TRBV15
TGTGCCACCAGTGATTCGGTGGATCCGACTCTAGACTATGGCTACACCTTC
CATSDSVDPTLDYGYTF
>TRBJ1-2|TRBD1|-|TRBV10-3
TGTGCCATCAGTGAGGGCCGGGACAGGGAAAGGGACTATGGCTACACCTTC
CAISEGRDRERDYGYTF
>TRBJ2-1|TRBD1|once|TRBV5-4
TGTGCCAGCAGCCACCGGGACAGGGGGAATGAGCAGTTCTTC
CASSHRDRGNEQFF
>TRBJ2-5|-|-|TRBV5-1
TGCGCCAGCAGCTTGGAAACAGGGAAAGAGACCCAGTACTTC
CASSLETGKETQYF
>TRBJ1-6|TRBD1|-|TRBV7-9
TGTGCCAGCAGCTTGTGGAAACCGGGACAGGGTTTTCTCCCACCCCTCCACTTT
CASSLWKPGQGFLPPLHF
>TRBJ2-5|TRBD1|few|TRBV27
TGTGCCAGCAGACTACAGGGGGACCAAGAGACCCAGTACTTC
CASRLQGDQETQYF
>TRBJ2-3|TRBD2|-|TRBV27
TGTGCCAGCAGTTTAAAACTAGCGGGGGGCGGGAGGTGGGATACGCAGTATTTT
CASSLKLAGGGRWDTQYF
>TRBJ2-7|-|-|TRBV25-1
TGTGCCAGCAGTGATAAAGGGCAGGGCGCCTACGAGCAGTACTTC
CASSDKGQGAYEQYF
>TRBJ2-1|TRBD1|-|TRBV10-3
TGTGCCATCACGACGCCAGGGGGCCTAGAGAATGAGCAGTTCTTC
CAITTPGGLENEQFF
>TRBJ2-5|-|-|TRBV19
TGTGCCAGTAGTATCGTAGCAGAGAGACAAGAGACCCAGTACTTC
CASSIVAERQETQYF
>TRBJ1-2|-|-|TRBV9
TGTGCCAGCAGCCCCCGGGGGGACACCGACTATGGCTACACCTTC
CASSPRGDTDYGYTF
>TRBJ1-5|-|-|TRBV11-2
TGTGCCAGCAGCTTAGTAGGGGCAGGCCATCAGCCCCAGCATTTT
CASSLVGAGHQPQHF
>TRBJ1-6|-|-|TRBV5-1
TGCGCCAGCAGCTCTGGACTGAATTCACCCCTCCACTTT
CASSSGLNSPLHF
>TRBJ1-1|TRBD1|-|TRBV2
TGTGCCAGCAGTAGTCGGACAGGGGTTCAGGCTTTCTTT
CASSSRTGVQAFF
>TRBJ1-3|-|-|TRBV7-9
TGTGCCAGCAGCCCCGGGGAGCTCGCCTCTGGAAACACCATATATTTT
CASSPGELASGNTIYF
>TRBJ1-2|TRBD1|-|TRBV4-3
TGCGCCAGCAGCCAAGAATATCCGCGGACAGGGAACGGCTACACCTTC
CASSQEYPRTGNGYTF
>TRBJ1-6|TRBD1|few|TRBV2
TGTGCCAGCAGCCGAGACAGGGATGGCGCTCCCCGGTGTTCACCCCTCCACTTT
CASSRDRDGAPRCSPLHF
>TRBJ1-1|-|few|TRBV10-2
TGCGCCAGCAGTGAGACTCAGGTTTACTTCGGCACTGAAGCTTTCTTT
CASSETQVYFGTEAFF
>TRBJ1-1|-|-|TRBV2
TGTGCCAGCAGTGCAAGACAGGTCATGAACACTGAAGCTTTCTTT
CASSARQVMNTEAFF
>TRBJ1-3|-|-|TRBV28
TGTGCCAGCAGTTTATGCAGGGGCGGGCCTGGAAACACCATATATTTT
CASSLCRGGPGNTIYF
>TRBJ2-6|TRBD1|-|TRBV27
TGTGCCAGCAGTGACCCACAGGGGTTCAACTCTGGGGCCAACGTCCTGACTTTC
CASSDPQGFNSGANVLTF
>TRBJ1-6|-|-|TRBV11-2
TGTGCCAGCAGCTCGAGACAGGAGGATTCACCCCTCCACTTT
CASSSRQEDSPLHF
>TRBJ1-2|-|-|TRBV2
TGTGCCGGGATGACAGTGAACTATGGCTACACCTTC
CAGMTVNYGYTF
>TRBJ1-2|-|few|TRBV6-1
TGTGCCAGCAGTGAACGAGGATCTCACGGCTACACCTTC
CASSERGSHGYTF
>TRBJ2-2|TRBD1|-|TRBV4-1
TGCGCCAGCAGCCAAGCAGACAGGGTTTTCGCCGGGGAGCTGTTTTTT
CASSQADRVFAGELFF
>TRBJ2-5|TRBD1|-|TRBV5-6
TGTGCCAGCAGTCAAGGGGTGAGGGGGCAAAACCAAGAGACCCAGTACTTC
CASSQGVRGQNQETQYF
>TRBJ2-3|TRBD2|few|TRBV5-4
TGTGCCAGCACCCCCGCGGGCGGGGGGCCCACAGATACGCAGTATTTT
CASTPAGGGPTDTQYF
>TRBJ1-1|-|-|TRBV5-1
TGCGCCAGCAGCTTGGCCAGGGTTGGGGTGAACACTGAAGCTTTCTTT
CASSLARVGVNTEAFF
>TRBJ2-2|TRBD2|-|TRBV4-1
TGCGCCAGCAGCCCCGGGACTAGCGGGCCCACCGGGGAGCTGTTTTTT
CASSPGTSGPTGELFF
>TRBJ2-3|-|-|TRBV7-2
TGTGCCAGCAGCTTATTTTCGGGGGTGGGGGATACGCAGTATTTT
CASSLFSGVGDTQYF
>TRBJ1-5|TRBD1|-|TRBV10-2
TGCGCCAGCAGTGATCCGACAGGGGCTAGCAATCAGCCCCAGCATTTT
CASSDPTGASNQPQHF
>TRBJ2-3|TRBD1|-|TRBV12-5
TGTGCTAGTGGTTCCCTACTAACCCGAACAGGGGGCGGGGGCGTGGGTCCAGATACGCAGTATTTT
CASGSLLTRTGGGGVGPDTQYF
>TRBJ2-5|TRBD2|-|TRBV7-8
TGTGCCAGCAGCTTGACAACTAGCGGGGGGGTCCAAGAGACCCAGTACTTC
CASSLTTSGGVQETQYF
>TRBJ2-7|-|-|TRBV21-1
TGTGCCAGCAGCAGGCAGGGAGGGAAAAACTACGAGCAGTACTTC
CASSRQGGKNYEQYF
>TRBJ1-1|-|-|TRBV5-6
TGTGCCAGCAGCTCGGACAATCCACATCGAAAAAACACTGAAGCTTTCTTT
CASSSDNPHRKNTEAFF
>TRBJ1-3|-|-|TRBV29-1
TGCAGCGTTGGCTCAACGGGGAGGTTCGGAAACACCATATATTTT
CSVGSTGRFGNTIYF
>TRBJ1-1|-|once|TRBV29-1
TGCAGCGTCGATCGGCGGGGGGCGAGGAACACTGAAGCTTTCTTT
CSVDRRGARNTEAFF